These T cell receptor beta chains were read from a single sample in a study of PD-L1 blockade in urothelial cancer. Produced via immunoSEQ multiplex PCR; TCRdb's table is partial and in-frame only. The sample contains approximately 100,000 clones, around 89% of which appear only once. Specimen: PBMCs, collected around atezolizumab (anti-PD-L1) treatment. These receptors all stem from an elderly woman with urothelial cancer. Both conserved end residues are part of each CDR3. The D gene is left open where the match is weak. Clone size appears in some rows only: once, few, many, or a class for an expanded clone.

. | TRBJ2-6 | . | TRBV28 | CASSLLLGRGTGANVLTF | TGTGCCAGCAGTTTACTCCTCGGACGGGGGACTGGGGCCAACGTCCTGACTTTC
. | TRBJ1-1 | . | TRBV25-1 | CASSLPGVGGTEAFF | TGTGCCAGCAGTCTCCCCGGCGTGGGGGGCACTGAAGCTTTCTTT
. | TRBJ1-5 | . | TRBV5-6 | CASSLYAGPNQPQHF | TGTGCCAGCAGCTTGTACGCAGGGCCCAATCAGCCCCAGCATTTT
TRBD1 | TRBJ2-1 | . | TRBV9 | CASSVASTVRGLNEQFF | TGTGCCAGCAGCGTAGCTTCAACAGTGAGGGGGCTTAATGAGCAGTTCTTC
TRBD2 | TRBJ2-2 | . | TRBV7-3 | CASRRTSGTGGELFF | TGTGCCAGCAGGCGGACTAGCGGGACGGGCGGGGAGCTGTTTTTT
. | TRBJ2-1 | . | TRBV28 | CASRPGPSGEQFF | TGTGCCAGCAGGCCCGGACCATCGGGGGAGCAGTTCTTC
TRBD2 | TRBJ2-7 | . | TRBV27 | CASRLAGGLYEQYF | TGTGCCAGCAGGCTAGCGGGAGGCCTCTACGAGCAGTACTTC
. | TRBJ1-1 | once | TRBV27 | CASSPPSRTQRVAFF | TGTGCCAGCAGTCCCCCGTCGAGGACCCAGCGGGTAGCTTTCTTT
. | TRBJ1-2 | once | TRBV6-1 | CASTTDVWDTSYTF | TGTGCCAGCACTACGGACGTCTGGGACACGAGCTACACCTTC
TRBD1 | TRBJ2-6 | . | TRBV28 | CASSLLGQGIPGANVLTF | TGTGCCAGCAGTTTACTGGGACAGGGAATCCCTGGGGCCAACGTCCTGACTTTC
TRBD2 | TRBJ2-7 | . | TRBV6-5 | CASRQPGGESYEQYF | TGTGCCAGCAGACAACCGGGGGGGGAATCCTACGAGCAGTACTTC
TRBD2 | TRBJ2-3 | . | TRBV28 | CASSKLAGGTDTQYF | TGTGCCAGCAGTAAACTAGCGGGGGGCACAGATACGCAGTATTTT
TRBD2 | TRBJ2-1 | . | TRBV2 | CASSEESGRFNNEQFF | TGTGCCAGCAGTGAAGAGAGCGGGAGGTTTAACAATGAGCAGTTCTTC
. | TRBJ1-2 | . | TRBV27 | CASSLNAGANYGYTF | TGTGCCAGCAGTTTAAATGCAGGGGCGAACTATGGCTACACCTTC
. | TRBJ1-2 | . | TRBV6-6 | CASRSDTPGYTF | TGTGCCAGCAGATCCGACACACCCGGCTACACCTTC
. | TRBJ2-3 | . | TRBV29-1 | CSVDGSGDTDTQYF | TGCAGCGTTGATGGTAGCGGAGACACAGATACGCAGTATTTT
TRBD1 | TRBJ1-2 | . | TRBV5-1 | CASSLEPLRTGVSDGYTF | TGCGCCAGCAGCTTGGAACCCCTCAGGACAGGGGTGAGCGATGGCTACACCTTC
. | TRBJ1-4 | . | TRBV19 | CASSIFSRGGEKLFF | TGTGCCAGTAGTATATTCTCCAGAGGCGGTGAAAAACTGTTTTTT
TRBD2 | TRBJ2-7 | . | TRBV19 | CASSIRTSGSYEQYF | TGTGCCAGTAGTATCCGGACTAGCGGATCCTACGAGCAGTACTTC
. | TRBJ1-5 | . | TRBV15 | CATSGGELRGQPQHF | TGTGCCACCAGCGGGGGGGAACTCCGGGGGCAGCCCCAGCATTTT
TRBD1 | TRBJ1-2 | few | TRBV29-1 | CSALDQGANYGYTF | TGCAGCGCGCTAGACCAGGGGGCTAACTATGGCTACACCTTC
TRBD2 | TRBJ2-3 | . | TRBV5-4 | CASSHGLVNADTQYF | TGTGCCAGCAGCCACGGACTAGTTAACGCAGATACGCAGTATTTT
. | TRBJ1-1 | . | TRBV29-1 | CSVAVNTEAFF | TGCAGCGTTGCCGTGAACACTGAAGCTTTCTTT
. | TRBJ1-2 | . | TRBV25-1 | CASSQTNYGYTF | TGTGCCAGCTCACAGACTAACTATGGCTACACCTTC
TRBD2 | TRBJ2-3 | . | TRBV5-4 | CASSPGTSGHTDTQYF | TGTGCCAGCAGCCCCGGGACTAGCGGGCACACAGATACGCAGTATTTT
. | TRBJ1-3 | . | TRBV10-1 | CASSASRGNTIYF | TGCGCCAGCAGTGCGTCCAGAGGAAACACCATATATTTT
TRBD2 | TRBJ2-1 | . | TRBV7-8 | CASRSSGTRAHNEQFF | TGTGCCAGCAGGTCCTCTGGGACTAGAGCCCACAATGAGCAGTTCTTC
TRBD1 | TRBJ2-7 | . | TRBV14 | CASSQDLGLTGEREQYF | TGTGCCAGCAGCCAAGATTTAGGGCTGACAGGGGAGCGAGAGCAGTACTTC
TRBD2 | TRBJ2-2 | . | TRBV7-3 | CASSLTGGFANTGELFF | TGTGCCAGCAGCTTGACGGGAGGGTTTGCGAACACCGGGGAGCTGTTTTTT
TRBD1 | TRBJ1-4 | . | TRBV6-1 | CASSGGQGNEKLFF | TGTGCCAGCAGTGGCGGACAGGGGAATGAAAAACTGTTTTTT
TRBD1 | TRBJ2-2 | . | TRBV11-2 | CASTVNPDRGTGELFF | TGTGCCAGCACCGTCAACCCGGACAGGGGAACCGGGGAGCTGTTTTTT
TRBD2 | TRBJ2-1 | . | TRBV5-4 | CASSITSGRAMSDEQFF | TGTGCCAGCAGCATAACTAGCGGGAGGGCCATGTCCGATGAGCAGTTCTTC
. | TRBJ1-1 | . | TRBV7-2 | CASSLGQNTEAFF | TGTGCCAGCAGCTTAGGACAGAACACTGAAGCTTTCTTT
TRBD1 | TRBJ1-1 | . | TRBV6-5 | CASSYAPGQGGAFF | TGTGCCAGCAGTTATGCCCCTGGACAGGGGGGAGCTTTCTTT
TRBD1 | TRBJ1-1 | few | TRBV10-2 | CASTPPGQMNTEAFF | TGCGCCAGCACCCCACCGGGACAGATGAACACTGAAGCTTTCTTT
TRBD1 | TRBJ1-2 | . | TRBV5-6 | CASSPGTGDLTWGGYTF | TGTGCCAGCAGCCCCGGGACAGGAGATCTGACTTGGGGTGGCTACACCTTC
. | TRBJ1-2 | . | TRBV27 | CASSRGTYGYTF | TGTGCCAGTTCGAGGGGGACCTATGGCTACACCTTC
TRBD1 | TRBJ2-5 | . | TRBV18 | CASSPLGQTQETQYF | TGTGCCAGCTCACCCTTGGGACAGACCCAAGAGACCCAGTACTTC
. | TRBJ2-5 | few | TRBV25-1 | CASTDSLARTQYF | TGTGCCAGCACGGACAGTCTTGCGAGGACCCAGTACTTC
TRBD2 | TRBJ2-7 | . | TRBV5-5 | CASSFFGGSGSYEQYF | TGTGCCAGCAGCTTCTTCGGCGGGAGTGGGTCCTACGAGCAGTACTTC
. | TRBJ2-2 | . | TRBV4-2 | CASSQGGVGELFF | TGTGCCAGCAGCCAAGGAGGTGTCGGGGAGCTGTTTTTT
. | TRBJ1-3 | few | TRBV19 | CASSRDWSFSGNTIYF | TGTGCCAGTAGTCGGGACTGGAGTTTCTCTGGAAACACCATATATTTT
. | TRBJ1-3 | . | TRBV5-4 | CASSLDQATRSGNTIYF | TGTGCCAGCAGCTTGGATCAGGCCACTCGCTCTGGAAACACCATATATTTT
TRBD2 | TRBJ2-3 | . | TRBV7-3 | CASSLAVTDTQYF | TGTGCCAGCAGCCTAGCGGTCACAGATACGCAGTATTTT
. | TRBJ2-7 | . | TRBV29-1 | CSVEETGLLYYEQYF | TGCAGCGTTGAGGAAACAGGGCTCCTCTACTACGAGCAGTACTTC
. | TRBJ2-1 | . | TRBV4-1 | CASSPGPGGNEQFF | TGCGCCAGCAGCCCCGGGCCCGGAGGCAATGAGCAGTTCTTC
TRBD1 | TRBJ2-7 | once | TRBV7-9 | CASSGTGDAF | TGTGCCAGCAGCGGGACAGGTGATGCCTTC
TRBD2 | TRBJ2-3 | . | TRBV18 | CASSPPRAGGADTRYF | TGTGCCAGCTCCCCACCCAGGGCGGGAGGCGCAGATACGCGGTATTTT
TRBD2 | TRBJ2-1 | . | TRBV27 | CATGPGGLSYNEQFF | TGTGCCACGGGCCCGGGAGGGCTCTCCTACAATGAGCAGTTCTTC
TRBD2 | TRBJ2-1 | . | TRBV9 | CASSVGLVNEQFF | TGTGCCAGCAGCGTGGGACTAGTCAATGAGCAGTTCTTC
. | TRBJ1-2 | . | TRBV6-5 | CASSSGLYYGYTF | TGTGCCAGCAGTTCGGGATTATACTATGGCTACACCTTC
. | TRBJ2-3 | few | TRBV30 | CAWSVEHTQYF | TGTGCCTGGAGTGTAGAGCATACGCAGTATTTT
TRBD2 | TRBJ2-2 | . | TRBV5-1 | CASRGQRGNTGELFF | TGCGCCAGCAGAGGCCAGCGGGGGAACACCGGGGAGCTGTTTTTT
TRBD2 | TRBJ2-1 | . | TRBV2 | CASLFSGLAGRGYEQFF | TGTGCCAGCCTTTTTAGCGGACTAGCCGGGAGGGGCTATGAGCAGTTCTTC
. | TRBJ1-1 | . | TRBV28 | CASRSGQNTEAFF | TGTGCCAGCAGATCGGGACAGAACACTGAAGCTTTCTTT